The present entry profiles one T cell receptor beta chain with its context. The sample comes from a study of T cell changes during pregnancy in multiple sclerosis. Only in-frame clones appear in the TCRdb table, and some are missing; sequencing was by immunoSEQ multiplex PCR. The profile shows 25,000 to 30,000 clones, roughly 89% of them singletons. The CDR3 totals 13 residues. Germline V gene data show CDR1 as SNHLY and CDR2 as FYNNEI. V lost 6 bases and J lost 9, with 12 bases in between. This material consisted of CD4+ T cells from peripheral blood mononuclear cells, taken in the second trimester of pregnancy. This sequence originates from a female donor with multiple sclerosis, enrolled in a pregnancy study. This sequence joins TRBV2 and TRBJ1-6, with D maybe TRBD1 (5 bases). CDR3 coding DNA: TGTGCCAGCAGCGCGGAGGGGATTTCACCCCTCCACTTT. Translated: CASSAEGISPLHF.